This note documents a single T cell receptor beta chain sequence. Its antigen is currently unknown. Each of the donors was a healthy bone marrow donor. Both 60 Vbeta primers and 13 Jbeta primers went into the PCR. Authors' methods: Unique TCR beta chains numbered approximately 80 million in a later analysis, with roughly 10 million shared. TCRdb's table, derived via immunoSEQ multiplex PCR, lists solely in-frame clones and lacks some. That table supplies the V and J calls and clone size; D and trimming were determined from the DNA. The sample lists 100,000 to 150,000 clones, over 70% occurring once. Germline loops: CDR1 SGDLS, CDR2 YYNGEE. This CDR3 has 14 residues. The V end was cut by 4 bases, the J end by 11 bases, with 21 bases between. The data originate from a study of cytomegalovirus exposure and HLA in healthy donors. Whole-study results and caveats: Researchers reported in a later analysis that a missense DCLRE1C variant was tied to TCR beta V- and J-gene trimming.

This TCR was recovered from a woman aged 50 to 60 in good health and CMV-seronegative. This chain links TRBV9 with TRBJ1-1; TRBD1 is a possible D gene (6 bases). The sample consisted of PBMCs. The CDR3, as DNA: TGTGCCAGCAGCCCTCGACAGGCTCCTTCATCGGCTTTCTTT. Translation: CASSPRQAPSSAFF.